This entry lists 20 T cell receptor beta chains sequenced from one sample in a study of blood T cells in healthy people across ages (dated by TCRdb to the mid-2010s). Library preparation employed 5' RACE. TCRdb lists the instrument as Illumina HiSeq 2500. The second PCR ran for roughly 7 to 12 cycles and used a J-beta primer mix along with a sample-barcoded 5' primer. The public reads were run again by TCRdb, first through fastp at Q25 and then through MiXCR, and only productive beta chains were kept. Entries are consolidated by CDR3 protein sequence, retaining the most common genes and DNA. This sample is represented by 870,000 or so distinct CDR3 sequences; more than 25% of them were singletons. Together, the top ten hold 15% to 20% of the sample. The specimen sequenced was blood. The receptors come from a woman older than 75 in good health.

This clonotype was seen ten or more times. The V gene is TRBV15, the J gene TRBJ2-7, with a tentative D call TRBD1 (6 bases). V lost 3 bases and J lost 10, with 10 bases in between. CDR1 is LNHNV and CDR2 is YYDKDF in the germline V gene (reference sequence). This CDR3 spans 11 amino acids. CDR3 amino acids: CATSSRQAQYF. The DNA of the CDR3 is TGTGCCACCAGCAGTAGACAGGCCCAGTACTTC.

CDR3 region: CASSQEQTAFYGYTF. CDR3 nucleotides: TGTGCCAGCAGCCAAGAACAGACAGCTTTCTATGGCTACACCTTC. The chain employs TRBV3-1 and TRBJ1-2, with D maybe TRBD1 (5 bases). Trimming removed 0 bases from V and 4 bases from J, with 12 bases in between. The CDR3 consists of 15 residues. The germline V gene has CDR1 LGHDT and CDR2 YNNKEL (reference sequence). The variable domain in full, with the rest retrieved from reference TRBV3-1 and TRBJ1-2, is DTAVSQTPKYLVTQMGNDKSIKCEQNLGHDTMYWYKQDSKKFLKIMFSYNNKELIINETVPNRFSPKSPDKAHLNLHINSLELGDSAVYFCASSQEQTAFYGYTFGSGTRLTVV.

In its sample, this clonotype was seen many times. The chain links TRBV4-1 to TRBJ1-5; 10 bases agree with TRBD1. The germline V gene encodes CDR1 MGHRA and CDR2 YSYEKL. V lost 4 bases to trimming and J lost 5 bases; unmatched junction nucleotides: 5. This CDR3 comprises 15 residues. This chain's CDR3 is CASSRSGQGDQPQHF. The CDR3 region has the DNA TGCGCCAGCAGCCGTTCTGGACAGGGGGATCAGCCCCAGCATTTT.

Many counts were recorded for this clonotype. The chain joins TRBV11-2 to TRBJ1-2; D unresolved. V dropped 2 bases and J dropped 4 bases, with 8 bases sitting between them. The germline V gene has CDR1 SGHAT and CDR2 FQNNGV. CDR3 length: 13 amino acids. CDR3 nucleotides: TGTGCCAGCAGCTTATTGCCCATCTATGGCTACACCTTC. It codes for CASSLLPIYGYTF.

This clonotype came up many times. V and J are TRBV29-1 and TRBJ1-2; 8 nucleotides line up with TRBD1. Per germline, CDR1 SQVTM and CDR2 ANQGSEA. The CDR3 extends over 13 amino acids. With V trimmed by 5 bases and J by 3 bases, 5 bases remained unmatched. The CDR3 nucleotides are TGCAGCGTTAGGGACAGGACCTACTATGGCTACACCTTC. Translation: CSVRDRTYYGYTF.

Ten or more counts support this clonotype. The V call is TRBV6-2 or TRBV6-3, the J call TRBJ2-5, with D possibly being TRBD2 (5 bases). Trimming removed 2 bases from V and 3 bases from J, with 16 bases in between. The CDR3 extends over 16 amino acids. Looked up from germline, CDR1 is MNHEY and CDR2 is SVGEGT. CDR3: CASSYPTTKREETQYF. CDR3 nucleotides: TGTGCCAGCAGTTACCCCACGACTAAACGGGAAGAGACCCAGTACTTC.

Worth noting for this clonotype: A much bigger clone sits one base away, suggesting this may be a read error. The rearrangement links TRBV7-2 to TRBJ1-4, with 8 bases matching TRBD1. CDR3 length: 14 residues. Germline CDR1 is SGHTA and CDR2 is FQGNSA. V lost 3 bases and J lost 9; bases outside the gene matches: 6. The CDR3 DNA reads TGTGCCAGCAGCTTGACAGGGGTTGGGAAAAAACTGTTTTTT. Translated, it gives CASSLTGVGKKLFF.

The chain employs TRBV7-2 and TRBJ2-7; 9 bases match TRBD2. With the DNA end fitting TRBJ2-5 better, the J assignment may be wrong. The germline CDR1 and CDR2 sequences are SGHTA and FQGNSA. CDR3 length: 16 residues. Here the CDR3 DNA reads TGTGCCAGCAGCTTGGGACGAGCGGGGGGCCGGGGGACCCAGTACTTC. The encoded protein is CASSLGRAGGRGTQYF.

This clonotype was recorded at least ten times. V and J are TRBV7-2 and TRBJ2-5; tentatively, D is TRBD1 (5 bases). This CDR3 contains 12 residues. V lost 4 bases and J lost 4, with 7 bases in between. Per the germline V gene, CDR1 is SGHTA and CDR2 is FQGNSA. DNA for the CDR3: TGTGCCAGCAGCTACAGGAGAGAGACCCAGTACTTC. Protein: CASSYRRETQYF. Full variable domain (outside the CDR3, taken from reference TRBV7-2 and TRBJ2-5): GAGVSQSPSNKVTEKGKDVELRCDPISGHTALYWYRQSLGQGLEFLIYFQGNSAPDKSGLPSDRFSAERTGGSVSTLTIQRTQQEDSAVYLCASSYRRETQYFGPGTRLLVL.

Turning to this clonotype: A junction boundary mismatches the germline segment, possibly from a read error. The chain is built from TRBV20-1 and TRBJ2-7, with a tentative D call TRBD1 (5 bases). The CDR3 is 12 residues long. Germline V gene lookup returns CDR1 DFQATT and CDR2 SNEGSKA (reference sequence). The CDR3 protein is CGAHRSSYEQYF. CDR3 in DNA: TGCGGTGCTCACAGGAGCTCCTACGAGCAGTACTTC.

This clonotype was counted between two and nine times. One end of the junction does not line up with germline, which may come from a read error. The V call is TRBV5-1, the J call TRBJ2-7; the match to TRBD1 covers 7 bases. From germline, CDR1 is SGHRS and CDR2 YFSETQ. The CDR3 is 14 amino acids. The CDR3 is CASGLDRYYYEQYF. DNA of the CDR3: TGCGCCAGCGGCTTGGACAGGTATTACTACGAGCAGTACTTC.

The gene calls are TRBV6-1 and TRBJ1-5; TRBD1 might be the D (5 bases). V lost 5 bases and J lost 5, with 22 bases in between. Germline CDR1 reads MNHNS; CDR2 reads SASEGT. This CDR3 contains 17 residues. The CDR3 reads CASSRGWRGNMDQPQHF. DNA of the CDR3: TGTGCCAGCAGTAGAGGTTGGAGGGGTAATATGGATCAGCCCCAGCATTTT.

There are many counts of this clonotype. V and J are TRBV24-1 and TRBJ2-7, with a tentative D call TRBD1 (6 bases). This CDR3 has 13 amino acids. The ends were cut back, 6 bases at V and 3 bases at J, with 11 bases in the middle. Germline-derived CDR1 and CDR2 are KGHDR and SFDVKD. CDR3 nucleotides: TGTGCCACCAGTTGGGGGCCCCGCTACGAGCAGTACTTC. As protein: CATSWGPRYEQYF.

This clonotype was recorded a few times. CDR3 DNA sequence: TGTGCCAGCAGCTTCTCCGGGACAGGGGTGTTCACTGAAGCTTTCTTT. It specifies CASSFSGTGVFTEAFF. This chain links TRBV7-8 with TRBJ1-1, with 10 bases aligning to TRBD1. Unmatched junction bases numbered 8, after V lost 3 bases and J lost 4 bases. This CDR3 is built from 16 residues. CDR1 SGHVS and CDR2 FQNEAQ come from the germline V gene.

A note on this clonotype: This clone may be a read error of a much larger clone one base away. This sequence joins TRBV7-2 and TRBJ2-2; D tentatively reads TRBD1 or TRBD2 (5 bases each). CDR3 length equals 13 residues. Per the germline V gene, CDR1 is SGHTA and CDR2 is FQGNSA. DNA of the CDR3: TGTGCCAGCAGCCGACAGAACACCGGGGAGCGGTTTTTT. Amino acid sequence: CASSRQNTGERFF.

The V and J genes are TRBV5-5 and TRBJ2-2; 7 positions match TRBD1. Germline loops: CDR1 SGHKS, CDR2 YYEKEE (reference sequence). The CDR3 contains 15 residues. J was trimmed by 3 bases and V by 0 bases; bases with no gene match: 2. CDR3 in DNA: TGTGCCAGCAGCTTGGAGGGGACAGACACCGGGGAGCTGTTTTTT. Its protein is CASSLEGTDTGELFF. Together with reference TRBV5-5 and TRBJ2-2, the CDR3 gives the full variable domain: DAGVTQSPTHLIKTRGQQVTLRCSPISGHKSVSWYQQVLGQGPQFIFQYYEKEERGRGNFPDRFSARQFPNYSSELNVNALLLGDSALYLCASSLEGTDTGELFFGEGSRLTVL.

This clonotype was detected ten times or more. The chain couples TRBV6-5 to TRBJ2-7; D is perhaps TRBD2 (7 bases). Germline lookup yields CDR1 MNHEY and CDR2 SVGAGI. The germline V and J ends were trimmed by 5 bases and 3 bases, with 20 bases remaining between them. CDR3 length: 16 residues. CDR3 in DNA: TGTGCCAGCAGTCCCCAAAACGGGGGGCGCTTCTACGAGCAGTACTTC. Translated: CASSPQNGGRFYEQYF.

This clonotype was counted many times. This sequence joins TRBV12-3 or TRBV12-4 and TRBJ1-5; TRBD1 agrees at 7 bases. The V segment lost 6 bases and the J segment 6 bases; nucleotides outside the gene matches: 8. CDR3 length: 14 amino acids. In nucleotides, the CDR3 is TGTGCCAGCAGCAGAACACAGGGGTTTCAGCCCCAGCATTTT. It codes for CASSRTQGFQPQHF.

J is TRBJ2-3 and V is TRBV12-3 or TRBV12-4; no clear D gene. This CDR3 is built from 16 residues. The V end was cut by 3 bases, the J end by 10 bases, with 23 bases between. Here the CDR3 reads CASSLLGTRVADAQYF. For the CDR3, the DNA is TGTGCCAGCAGTTTGTTGGGAACCCGGGTGGCGGATGCGCAGTATTTT.

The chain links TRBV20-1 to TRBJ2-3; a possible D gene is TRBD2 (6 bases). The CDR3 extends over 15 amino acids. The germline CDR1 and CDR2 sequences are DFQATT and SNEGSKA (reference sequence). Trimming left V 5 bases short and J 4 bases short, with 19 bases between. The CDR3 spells CSAANGGRGADTQYF. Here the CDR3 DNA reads TGCAGTGCTGCAAACGGGGGTCGGGGCGCAGATACGCAGTATTTT.